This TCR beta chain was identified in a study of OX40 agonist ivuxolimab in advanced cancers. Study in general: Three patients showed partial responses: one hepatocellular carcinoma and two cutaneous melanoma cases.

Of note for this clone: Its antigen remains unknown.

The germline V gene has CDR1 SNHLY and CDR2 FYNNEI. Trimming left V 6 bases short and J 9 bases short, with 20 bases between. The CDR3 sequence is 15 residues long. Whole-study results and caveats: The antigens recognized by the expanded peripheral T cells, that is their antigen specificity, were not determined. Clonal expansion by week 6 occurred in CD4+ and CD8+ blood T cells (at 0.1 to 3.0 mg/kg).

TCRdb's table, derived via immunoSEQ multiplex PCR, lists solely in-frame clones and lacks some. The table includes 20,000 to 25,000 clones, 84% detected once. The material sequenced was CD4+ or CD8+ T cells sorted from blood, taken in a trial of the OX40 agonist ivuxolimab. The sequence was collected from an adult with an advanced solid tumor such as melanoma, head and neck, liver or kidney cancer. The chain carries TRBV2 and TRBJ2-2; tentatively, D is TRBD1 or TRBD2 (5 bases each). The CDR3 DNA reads TGTGCCAGCAGCTCCCCCGGGGCCCACCGGTGGGAGCTGTTTTTT. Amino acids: CASSSPGAHRWELFF.